This TCR beta chain originates from a study of cytomegalovirus exposure and HLA in healthy donors. Study observations and caveats: A later analysis showed HLA-associated TCR beta chains outstripping equally common others in clonal expansion. Most subjects' HLA-A and HLA-B alleles were reportedly predicted from TCR beta sequences. Later work found that TCR association rates differed between HLA loci; DRB1 had the most and HLA-C the fewest.

The CDR3 is 14 residues long. Germline V gene data show CDR1 as MDHEN and CDR2 as SYDVKM. J lost 5 bases, V lost 1 base, and 5 bases had no gene match. About this clone itself: Antigen: not known.

In the PCR, 60 Vbeta and 13 Jbeta primers were used. Source study methods: In a later analysis, of around 80 million unique beta chains, some 10 million appeared in at least two donors. Assay used: immunoSEQ multiplex PCR; TCRdb lists only in-frame clones, some missing. Clone size and the V and J calls come from that table; the DNA yielded D and trimming. The sample lists some 150,000 clones, about 78% seen once, with roughly 4% in the top ten. This chain connects TRBV28 to TRBJ2-7; 7 nucleotides match TRBD2. Sequencing input: PBMCs. The clonotype comes from a man aged 50-59 years in good health and CMV-seropositive. The chain's CDR3 is CASSLLAGGNEQYF. The CDR3 DNA sequence: TGTGCCAGCAGTTTATTAGCGGGTGGTAACGAGCAGTACTTC.